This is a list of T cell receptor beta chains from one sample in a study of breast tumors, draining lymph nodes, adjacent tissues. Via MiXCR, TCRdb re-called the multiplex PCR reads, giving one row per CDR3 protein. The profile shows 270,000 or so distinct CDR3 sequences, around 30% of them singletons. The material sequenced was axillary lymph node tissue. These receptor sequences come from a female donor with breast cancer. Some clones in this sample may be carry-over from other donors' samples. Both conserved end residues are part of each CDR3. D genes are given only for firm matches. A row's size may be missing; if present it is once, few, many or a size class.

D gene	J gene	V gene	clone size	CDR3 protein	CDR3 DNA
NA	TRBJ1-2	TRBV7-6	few	CASSLGGAGYTF	TGTGCCAGCAGCTTAGGGGGCGCTGGCTACACCTTC
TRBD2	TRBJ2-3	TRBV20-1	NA	CSARPREGRGTDTQYF	TGCAGTGCTAGGCCTCGGGAGGGCCGGGGCACAGATACGCAGTATTTT
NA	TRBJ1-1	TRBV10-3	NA	CAISGARVTEAFF	TGTGCCATCAGTGGAGCCAGGGTCACTGAAGCTTTCTTT
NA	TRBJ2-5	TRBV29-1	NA	CSVVVGPSTQYF	TGCAGCGTTGTCGTGGGGCCAAGCACCCAGTACTTC
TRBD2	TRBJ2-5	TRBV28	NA	CASSSWGRAVVVLETQYF	TGTGCCAGCAGTTCGTGGGGGAGGGCAGTCGTAGTATTAGAGACCCAGTACTTC
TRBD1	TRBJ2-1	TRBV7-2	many	CASRWSGGVEQFF	TGTGCCAGCCGTTGGTCAGGGGGCGTCGAGCAGTTCTTC
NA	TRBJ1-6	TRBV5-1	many	CASSLAAGENSPLHF	TGCGCCAGCAGCTTGGCGGCAGGGGAGAATTCACCCCTCCACTTT
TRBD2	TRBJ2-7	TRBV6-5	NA	CASRDGLAGIYEQYF	TGTGCCAGCAGAGACGGACTAGCGGGAATCTACGAGCAGTACTTC
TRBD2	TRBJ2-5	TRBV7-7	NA	CASSLGVSGSRETQYF	TGTGCTAGCAGCTTAGGGGTTAGCGGGAGCCGGGAGACCCAGTACTTC
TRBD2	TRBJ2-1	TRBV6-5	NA	CASSGLAGVSEQFF	TGTGCCAGCTCCGGCCTAGCGGGAGTATCTGAGCAGTTCTTC
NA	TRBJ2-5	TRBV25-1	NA	CASSARTGQETQYF	TGTGCCAGCAGTGCTAGAACTGGGCAAGAGACCCAGTACTTC
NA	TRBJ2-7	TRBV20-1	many	CSARLSAVSSYEQYF	TGCAGTGCTAGACTTTCAGCGGTAAGCTCCTACGAGCAGTACTTC
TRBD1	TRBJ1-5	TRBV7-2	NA	CASSSPPGRGRNQPQHF	TGTGCCAGCAGCTCCCCCCCCGGGAGGGGGCGCAATCAGCCCCAGCATTTT
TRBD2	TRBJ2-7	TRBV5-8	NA	CASSLVTLAGDEQYF	TGTGCCAGCAGCTTGGTCACCCTAGCGGGAGACGAGCAGTACTTC
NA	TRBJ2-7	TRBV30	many	CAWTLDTGLGEQYF	TGTGCCTGGACATTGGACACTGGCCTGGGGGAGCAGTACTTC
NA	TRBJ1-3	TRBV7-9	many	CASSSTGYTIYF	TGTGCCAGCAGCTCAACAGGGTACACCATATATTTT
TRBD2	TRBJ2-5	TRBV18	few	CASSPGGGGSEETQYF	TGTGCCAGCTCACCTGGGGGAGGCGGGAGTGAGGAGACCCAGTACTTC
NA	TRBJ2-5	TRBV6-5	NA	CASSHSSGETQYF	TGTGCCAGCAGTCACTCGTCCGGGGAGACCCAGTACTTC
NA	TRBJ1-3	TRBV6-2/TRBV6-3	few	CASSRDFGYYGNTIYF	TGTGCCAGCAGTCGAGACTTCGGATACTATGGAAACACCATATATTTT
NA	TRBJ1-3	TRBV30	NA	CAWSVAGAFSGNTTYF	TGTGCCTGGAGTGTGGCGGGGGCTTTCTCTGGAAACACCACATATTTT
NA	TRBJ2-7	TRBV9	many	CASTVGHRAFYEQYF	TGTGCCAGCACTGTAGGGCACAGGGCCTTCTACGAGCAGTACTTC
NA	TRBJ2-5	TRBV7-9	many	CASLRFDDTETQYF	TGTGCCAGTCTCCGGTTCGACGACACAGAGACCCAGTACTTC
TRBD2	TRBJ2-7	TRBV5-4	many	CASSSAGFSYEQYF	TGTGCCAGCAGCTCAGCGGGATTCTCCTACGAGCAGTACTTC
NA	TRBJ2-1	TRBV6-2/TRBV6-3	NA	CASSDPGHTNNEQFF	TGTGCCAGCAGTGACCCGGGACATACGAACAATGAGCAGTTCTTC
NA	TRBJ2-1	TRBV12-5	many	CASGPDQVSPPRPQFF	TGTGCTAGTGGTCCCGATCAAGTATCCCCCCCCCGGCCGCAGTTCTTC
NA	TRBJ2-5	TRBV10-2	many	CASGLRGETQYF	TGCGCCAGCGGCCTACGGGGTGAGACCCAGTACTTC
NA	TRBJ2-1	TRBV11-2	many	CASSLQGQGNEQFF	TGTGCCAGCAGCTTGCAGGGGCAGGGCAATGAGCAGTTCTTC
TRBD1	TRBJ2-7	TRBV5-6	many	CASSPFDRGFTEQYF	TGTGCCAGCAGCCCTTTCGACAGGGGGTTTACGGAGCAGTACTTC
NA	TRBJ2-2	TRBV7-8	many	CASRVARFGTGELFF	TGTGCCAGCAGGGTTGCTCGGTTTGGAACCGGGGAGCTGTTTTTT
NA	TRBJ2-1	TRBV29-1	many	CSVEDLSNEQFF	TGCAGCGTTGAAGATCTTAGCAATGAGCAGTTCTTC
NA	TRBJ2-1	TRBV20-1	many	CSARVELSSYNEQFF	TGCAGTGCTAGGGTCGAATTGAGCTCCTACAATGAGCAGTTCTTC
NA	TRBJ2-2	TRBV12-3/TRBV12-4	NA	CASSLLQTGSGGLFF	TGTGCCAGCAGTTTACTTCAGACAGGATCCGGGGGGCTGTTTTTT
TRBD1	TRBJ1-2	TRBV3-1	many	CASSPGQGDYGYTF	TGTGCCAGCAGTCCCGGACAGGGTGACTATGGCTACACCTTC
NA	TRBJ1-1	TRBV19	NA	CASLDGGRLNTEAFF	TGTGCCAGTCTGGATGGGGGCCGGTTGAACACTGAAGCTTTCTTT
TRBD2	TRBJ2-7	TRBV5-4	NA	CASSLAGRLAGVGEQYF	TGTGCCAGCAGCTTGGCCGGGCGACTAGCGGGAGTGGGTGAGCAGTACTTC
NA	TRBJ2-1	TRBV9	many	CASSLATTFNEQFF	TGTGCCAGCAGCCTAGCGACGACCTTCAATGAGCAGTTCTTC
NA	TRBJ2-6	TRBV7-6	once	CASSPGTRGNSGAHVLTF	TGTGCCAGCAGCCCCGGGACGAGGGGCAACTCTGGGGCCCACGTTCTGACTTTC
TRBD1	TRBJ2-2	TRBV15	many	CATSRAQGAGGELFF	TGTGCCACCAGCAGGGCACAGGGGGCGGGCGGGGAGCTGTTTTTT
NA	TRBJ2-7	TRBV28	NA	CASSLLTRRYEQYF	TGTGCCAGCAGTTTATTGACTAGACGCTACGAGCAGTACTTC
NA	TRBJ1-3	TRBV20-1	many	CSARAGANSGNTIYF	TGCAGTGCTAGAGCGGGGGCTAACTCTGGAAACACCATATATTTT
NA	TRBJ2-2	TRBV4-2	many	CASSQVTQGENGELFF	TGTGCCAGCAGCCAAGTCACGCAGGGTGAGAACGGGGAGCTGTTTTTT
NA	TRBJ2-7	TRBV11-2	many	CASSLLGSQFSSYEQYF	TGTGCCAGCAGCTTACTTGGGTCTCAATTTAGCTCCTACGAGCAGTACTTC
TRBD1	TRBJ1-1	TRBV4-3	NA	CASSLGTGPKQNTEAFF	TGCGCCAGCAGCCTCGGGACAGGGCCGAAACAGAACACTGAAGCTTTCTTT
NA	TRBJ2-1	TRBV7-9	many	CASSSRQSSSYNEQFF	TGTGCCAGCAGCTCCCGACAGAGTTCCTCCTACAATGAGCAGTTCTTC
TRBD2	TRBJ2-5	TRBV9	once	CASSVGGAGGRTQYF	TGTGCCAGCAGCGTTGGGGGGGCGGGAGGGAGGACCCAGTACTTC
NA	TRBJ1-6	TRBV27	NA	CASKGPLRGNSPLHF	TGTGCCAGCAAGGGACCGCTGAGGGGGAATTCACCCCTCCACTTT
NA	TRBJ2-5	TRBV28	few	CASKNRVLGETQYF	TGTGCCAGCAAGAACAGGGTTTTGGGGGAGACCCAGTACTTC
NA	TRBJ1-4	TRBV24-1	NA	CATSDLWTPNEKLFF	TGTGCCACCAGTGATTTGTGGACACCTAATGAAAAACTGTTTTTT